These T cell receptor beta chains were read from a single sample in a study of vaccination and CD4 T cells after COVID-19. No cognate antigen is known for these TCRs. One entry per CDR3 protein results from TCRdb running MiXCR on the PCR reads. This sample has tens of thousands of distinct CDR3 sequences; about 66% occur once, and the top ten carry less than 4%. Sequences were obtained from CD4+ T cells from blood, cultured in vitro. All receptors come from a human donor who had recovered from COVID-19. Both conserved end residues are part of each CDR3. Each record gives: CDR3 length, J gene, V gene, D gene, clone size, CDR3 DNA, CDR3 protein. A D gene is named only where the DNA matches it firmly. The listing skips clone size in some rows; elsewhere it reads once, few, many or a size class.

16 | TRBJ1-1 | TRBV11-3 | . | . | TGTGCCAGCAGCTCTGGACGGGGGACGGGTAGGACTGAAGCTTTCTTT | CASSSGRGTGRTEAFF
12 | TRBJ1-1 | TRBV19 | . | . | TGTGCCAGTACCACGGACAGCTTTGAAGCTTTCTTT | CASTTDSFEAFF
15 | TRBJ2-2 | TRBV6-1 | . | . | TGTGCCAGCAGGGGGCGGATAGGGGGCACCGGGGAGCTGTTTTTT | CASRGRIGGTGELFF
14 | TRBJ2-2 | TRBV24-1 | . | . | TGTGCCACCAGTGAGAGAGGAATGAGCGGGGAGCTGTTTTTT | CATSERGMSGELFF
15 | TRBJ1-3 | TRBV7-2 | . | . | TGTGCCAGCAGCTTCTTGGGAGCTTCTGGAAACACCATATATTTT | CASSFLGASGNTIYF
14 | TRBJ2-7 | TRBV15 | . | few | TGTGCCACCAGCAGAGTTGGCGGTACCTACGAGCAGTACTTC | CATSRVGGTYEQYF
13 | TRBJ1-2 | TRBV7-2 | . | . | TGTGCCAGCAGCTTAGACCATAACTATGGCTACACCTTC | CASSLDHNYGYTF
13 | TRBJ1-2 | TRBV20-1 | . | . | TGCAGTGCTAGAGCTCGGGGGACCTATGGCTACACCTTC | CSARARGTYGYTF
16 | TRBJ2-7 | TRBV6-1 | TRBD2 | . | TGTGCCAGCGCTGGGACTAGCGGGAGGGCCGGGTACGAGCAGTACTTC | CASAGTSGRAGYEQYF
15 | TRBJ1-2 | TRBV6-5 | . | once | TGTGCCAGCAGTTACCATACAAGAGAATCCTATGGCTACACCTTC | CASSYHTRESYGYTF
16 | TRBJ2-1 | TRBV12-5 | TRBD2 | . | TGTGCTAGTGGTTTCCTGACTAGCGGGAGTCCAGATGAGCAGTTCTTC | CASGFLTSGSPDEQFF
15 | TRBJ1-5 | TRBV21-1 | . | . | TGTGCCAGCCCCTCGGGACCCAGAGGCAATCAGCCCCAGCATTTT | CASPSGPRGNQPQHF
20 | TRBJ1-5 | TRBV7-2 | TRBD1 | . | TGTGCCAGCAGCTTAGGGGGGACAGGGGACCAGCAGGCCTCCCGTAGGGCCCAGCATTTT | CASSLGGTGDQQASRRAQHF
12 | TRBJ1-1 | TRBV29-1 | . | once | TGCAGCGTGGCGGCGCGAGGCACTGAAGCTTTCTTT | CSVAARGTEAFF
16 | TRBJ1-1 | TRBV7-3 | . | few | TGTGCCAGCAGCTTACGGGGGATGACTCCCAACACTGAAGCTTTCTTT | CASSLRGMTPNTEAFF
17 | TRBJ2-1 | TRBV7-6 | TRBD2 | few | TGTGCCAGCAGCTTAGGAGGGTCTAGCGGACTTTACAATGAGCAGTTCTTC | CASSLGGSSGLYNEQFF
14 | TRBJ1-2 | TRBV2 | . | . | TGTGCCTCCCAGTGGAGGGGGAGTTACTATGGCTACACCTTC | CASQWRGSYYGYTF
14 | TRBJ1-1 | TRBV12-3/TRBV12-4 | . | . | TGTGCCAGCAGGGACGTAGGCGGGGGAACTGAAGCTTTCTTT | CASRDVGGGTEAFF
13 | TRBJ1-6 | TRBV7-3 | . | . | TGTGCCAGCAGCGGGACGGTAAATTCACCCCTCCACTTT | CASSGTVNSPLHF
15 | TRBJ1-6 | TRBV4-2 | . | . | TGTGCCAGCAGCCACGCCGACAGACCTAATTCACCCCTCCACTTT | CASSHADRPNSPLHF
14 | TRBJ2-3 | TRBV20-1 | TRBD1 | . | TGCAGTGCTCGTCCGGGACAGGCAGTAGATACGCAGTATTTT | CSARPGQAVDTQYF
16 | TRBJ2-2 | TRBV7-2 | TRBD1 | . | TGTGCCAGCAGGTTACGACAGGGGGCAGGCACCGGGGAGCTGTTTTTT | CASRLRQGAGTGELFF
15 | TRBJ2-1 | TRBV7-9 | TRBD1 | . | TGTGCCAGCAGATTAGGCCTAGGGGGCAAGGATGAGCAGTTCTTC | CASRLGLGGKDEQFF
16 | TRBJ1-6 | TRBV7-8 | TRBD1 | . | TGTGCCAGCAGCCCCAGGGGATCCAGGGGGAATTCACCCCTCCACTTT | CASSPRGSRGNSPLHF
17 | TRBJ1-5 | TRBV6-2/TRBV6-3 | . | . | TGTGCCAGCAGCCGGCCCTCCCTGTCGGCGATCAATCAGCCCCAGCATTTT | CASSRPSLSAINQPQHF
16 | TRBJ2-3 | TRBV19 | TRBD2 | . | TGTGCCAGTAGCCGATTAGCGGGAGAGGGCACAGATACGCAGTATTTT | CASSRLAGEGTDTQYF
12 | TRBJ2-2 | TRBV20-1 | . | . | TGCAGTGCTAGGACGAACACCGGGGAGCTGTTTTTT | CSARTNTGELFF
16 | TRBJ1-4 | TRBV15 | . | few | TGTGCCACCAGCGCCTATGGCAGGGCAGGAGGTGAAAAACTGTTTTTT | CATSAYGRAGGEKLFF
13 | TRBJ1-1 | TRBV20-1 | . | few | TGCAGTGCTAGTGACGGAACCACCTCTGAAGCTTTCTTT | CSASDGTTSEAFF
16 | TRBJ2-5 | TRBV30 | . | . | TGTGCCTGGAGTGACGTTGCCGGGACCGGCGGGGAGACCCAGTACTTC | CAWSDVAGTGGETQYF
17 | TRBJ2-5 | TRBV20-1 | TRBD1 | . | TGCAGTGGAATACAGGGGCGAAGGAGAGGAAGTCAAGAGACCCAGTACTTC | CSGIQGRRRGSQETQYF
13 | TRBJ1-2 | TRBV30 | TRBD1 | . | TGTGCCTGGACTGGACAGGGAGTTAACGGCTACACCTTC | CAWTGQGVNGYTF
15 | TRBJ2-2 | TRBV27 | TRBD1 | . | TGTGCCAGCAGTGGGGGACAGGTGTACACCGGGGAGCTGTTTTTT | CASSGGQVYTGELFF
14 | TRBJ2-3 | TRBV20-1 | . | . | TGCAGTGCTCCGATAACGCCGGCAACAGATACGCAGTATTTT | CSAPITPATDTQYF
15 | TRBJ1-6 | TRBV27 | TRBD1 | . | TGTGCCAGCAGTTTCACGGACAGGGCTAATTCACCCCTCCACTTT | CASSFTDRANSPLHF
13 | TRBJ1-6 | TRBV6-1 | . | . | TGTGCCAGCAGCCGAGGATATAATTCACCCCTCCACTTT | CASSRGYNSPLHF
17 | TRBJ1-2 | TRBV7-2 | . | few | TGTGCCAGCAGCTTAGTAGCGGACAGCCTACTTAACTATGGCTACACCTTC | CASSLVADSLLNYGYTF
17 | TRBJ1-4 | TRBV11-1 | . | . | TGTGCCAGCAGCTTAGGCGGCCGTCGATACGTTAATGAAAAACTGTTTTTT | CASSLGGRRYVNEKLFF
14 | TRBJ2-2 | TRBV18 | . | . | TGTGCCAGCTCACCAGATAGAACAGCGGGGGAGCTGTTTTTT | CASSPDRTAGELFF
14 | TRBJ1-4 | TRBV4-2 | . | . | TGTGCCAGCAGCCAAGGAGTAACTAATGAAAAACTGTTTTTT | CASSQGVTNEKLFF
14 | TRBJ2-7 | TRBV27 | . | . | TGTGCCAGCAGAAGGACGGCTTTTACCTACGAGCAGTACTTC | CASRRTAFTYEQYF
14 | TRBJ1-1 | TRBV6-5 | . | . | TGTGCCAGCAGTTTCAGGGGATCCGGGACTGAAGCTTTCTTT | CASSFRGSGTEAFF
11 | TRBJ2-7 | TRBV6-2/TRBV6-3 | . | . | TGTGCCAGCAGCGACCGGGCCGAGCAGTACTTC | CASSDRAEQYF
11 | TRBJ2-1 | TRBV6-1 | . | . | TGTGCCAGCAGTGCGAAGAATGAGCAGTTCTTC | CASSAKNEQFF
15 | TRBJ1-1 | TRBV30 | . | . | TGTGCCTGGGCCCGACGCCTAGACGTGAACACTGAAGCTTTCTTT | CAWARRLDVNTEAFF
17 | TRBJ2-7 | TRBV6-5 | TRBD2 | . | TGTGCCAGCAGTTCCTATCGAAGCGGGGGCACTCACTACGAGCAGTACTTC | CASSSYRSGGTHYEQYF
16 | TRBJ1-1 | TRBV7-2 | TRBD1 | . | TGTGCCAGCAGTCAGGACAGGGACTACAGAGGCACTGAAGCTTTCTTT | CASSQDRDYRGTEAFF
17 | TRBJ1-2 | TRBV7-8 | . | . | TGTGCCAGCAGCTTATCTTTTGGAGGACAGAACCTCTATGGCTACACCTTC | CASSLSFGGQNLYGYTF
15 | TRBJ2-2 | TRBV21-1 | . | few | TGTGCCAGCAGCAAATGGGCAGGGGACACCGGGGAGCTGTTTTTT | CASSKWAGDTGELFF
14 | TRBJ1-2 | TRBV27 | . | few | TGTGCCAGCGCAACACTACAGGTTGGATCTGGCTACACCTTC | CASATLQVGSGYTF
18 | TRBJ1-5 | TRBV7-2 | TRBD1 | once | TGTGCCAGCAGCTCGGTGCCCGGGACAGGTAATAGCAATCAGCCCCAGCATTTT | CASSSVPGTGNSNQPQHF
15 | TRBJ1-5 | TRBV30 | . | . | TGTGCCTGGAGTATCCCGGGACCGACAAATCAGCCCCAGCATTTT | CAWSIPGPTNQPQHF
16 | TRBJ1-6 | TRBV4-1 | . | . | TGCGCCAGCAGCCAATCGCCCCGGAGTGGTAATTCACCCCTCCACTTT | CASSQSPRSGNSPLHF
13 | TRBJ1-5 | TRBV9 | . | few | TGTGCCAGCAGCGCCCTTCAGGATGGGCCCCAGCATTTT | CASSALQDGPQHF